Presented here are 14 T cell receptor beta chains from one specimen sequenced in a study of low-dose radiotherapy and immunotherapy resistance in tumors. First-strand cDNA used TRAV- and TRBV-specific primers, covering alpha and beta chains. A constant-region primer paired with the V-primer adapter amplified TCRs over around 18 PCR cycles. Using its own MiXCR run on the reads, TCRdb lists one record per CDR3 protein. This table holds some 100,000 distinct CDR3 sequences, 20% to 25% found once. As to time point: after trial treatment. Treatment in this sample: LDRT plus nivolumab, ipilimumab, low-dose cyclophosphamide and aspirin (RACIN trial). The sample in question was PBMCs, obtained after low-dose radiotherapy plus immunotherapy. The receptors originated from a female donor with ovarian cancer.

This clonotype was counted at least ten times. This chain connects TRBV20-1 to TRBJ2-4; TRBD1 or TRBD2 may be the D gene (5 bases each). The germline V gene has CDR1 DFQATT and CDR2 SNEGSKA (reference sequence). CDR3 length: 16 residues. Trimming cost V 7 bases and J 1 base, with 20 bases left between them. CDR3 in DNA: TGCAGTGTAACGGGGCAGACACAGACCGCCAAAAACATTCAGTACTTC. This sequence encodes CSVTGQTQTAKNIQYF.

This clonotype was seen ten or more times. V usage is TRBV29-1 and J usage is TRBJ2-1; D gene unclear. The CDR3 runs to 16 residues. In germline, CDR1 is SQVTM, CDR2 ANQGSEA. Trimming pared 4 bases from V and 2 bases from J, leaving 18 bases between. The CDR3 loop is CSVGKAQQAAYNEQFF. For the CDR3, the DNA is TGCAGCGTTGGTAAAGCTCAACAAGCCGCCTACAATGAGCAGTTCTTC.

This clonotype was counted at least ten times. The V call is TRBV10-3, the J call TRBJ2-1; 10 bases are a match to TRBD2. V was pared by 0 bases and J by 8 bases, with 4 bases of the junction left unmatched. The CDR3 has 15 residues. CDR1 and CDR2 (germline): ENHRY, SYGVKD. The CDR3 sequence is CAISESRLAGDEQFF. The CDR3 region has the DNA TGTGCCATCAGTGAGTCCCGGCTAGCGGGGGATGAGCAGTTCTTC.

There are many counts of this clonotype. This chain's CDR3 is CASSIAGNTIYF. CDR3 nucleotides: TGTGCCAGTAGTATAGCCGGAAACACCATATATTTT. The genes are TRBV19 and TRBJ1-3; D ambiguous. Germline V gene sequence: CDR1 LNHDA, CDR2 SQIVND (reference sequence). V gave up 1 base and J gave up 4 bases, with 2 bases separating them. The CDR3 covers 12 residues.

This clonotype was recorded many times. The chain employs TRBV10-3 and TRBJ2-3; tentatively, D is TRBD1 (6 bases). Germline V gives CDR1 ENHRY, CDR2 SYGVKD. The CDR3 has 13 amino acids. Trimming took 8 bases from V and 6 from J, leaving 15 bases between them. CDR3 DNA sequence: TGTGCCATCTCGGCAGGGGCCCCCGATACGCAGTATTTT. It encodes CAISAGAPDTQYF.

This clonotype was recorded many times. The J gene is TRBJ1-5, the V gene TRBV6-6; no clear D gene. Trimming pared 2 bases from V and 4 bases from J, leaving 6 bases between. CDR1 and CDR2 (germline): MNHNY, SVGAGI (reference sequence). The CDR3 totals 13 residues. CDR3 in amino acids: CASSYMINQPQHF. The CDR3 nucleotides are TGTGCCAGCAGTTACATGATAAATCAGCCCCAGCATTTT.

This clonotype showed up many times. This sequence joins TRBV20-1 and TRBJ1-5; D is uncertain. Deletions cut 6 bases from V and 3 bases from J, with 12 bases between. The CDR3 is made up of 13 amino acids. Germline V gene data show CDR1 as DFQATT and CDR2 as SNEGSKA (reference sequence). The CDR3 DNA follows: TGCAGTGCCCTCACACAGACCAATCAGCCCCAGCATTTT. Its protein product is CSALTQTNQPQHF.

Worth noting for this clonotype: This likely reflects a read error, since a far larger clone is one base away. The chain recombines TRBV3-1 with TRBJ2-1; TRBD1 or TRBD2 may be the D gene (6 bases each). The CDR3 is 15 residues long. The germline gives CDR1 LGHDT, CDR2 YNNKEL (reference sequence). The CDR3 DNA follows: TGTGCCAGCAGTCAAGGGGGGAGCTCCTACAATGAGCAGTTCTTC. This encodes CASSQGGSSYNEQFF.

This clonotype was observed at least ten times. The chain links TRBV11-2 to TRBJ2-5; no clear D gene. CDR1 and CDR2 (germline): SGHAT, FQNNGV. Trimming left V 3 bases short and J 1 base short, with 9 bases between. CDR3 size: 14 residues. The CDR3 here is CASSFHSTQETQYF. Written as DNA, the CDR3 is TGTGCCAGCAGCTTCCACTCCACCCAAGAGACCCAGTACTTC.

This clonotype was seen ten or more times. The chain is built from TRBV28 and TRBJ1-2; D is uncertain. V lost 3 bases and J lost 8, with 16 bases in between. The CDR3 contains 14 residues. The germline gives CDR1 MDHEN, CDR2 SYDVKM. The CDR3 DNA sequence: TGTGCCAGCAGTTTTAATTTAGAGGGCTCAGGCTACACCTTC. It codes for CASSFNLEGSGYTF.

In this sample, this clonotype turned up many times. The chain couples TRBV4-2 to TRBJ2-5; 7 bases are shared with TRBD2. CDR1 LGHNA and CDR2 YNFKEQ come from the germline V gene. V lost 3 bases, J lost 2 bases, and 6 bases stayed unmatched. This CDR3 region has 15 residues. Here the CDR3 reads CASSQTSYRQETQYF. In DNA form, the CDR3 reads TGTGCCAGCAGCCAGACTAGCTACAGACAAGAGACCCAGTACTTC.

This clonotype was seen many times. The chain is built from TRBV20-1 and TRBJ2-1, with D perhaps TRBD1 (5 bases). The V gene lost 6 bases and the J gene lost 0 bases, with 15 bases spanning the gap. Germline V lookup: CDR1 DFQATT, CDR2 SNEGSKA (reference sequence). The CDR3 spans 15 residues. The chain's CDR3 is CSAERQTSSYNEQFF. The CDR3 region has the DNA TGCAGTGCCGAGAGACAGACAAGCTCCTACAATGAGCAGTTCTTC.

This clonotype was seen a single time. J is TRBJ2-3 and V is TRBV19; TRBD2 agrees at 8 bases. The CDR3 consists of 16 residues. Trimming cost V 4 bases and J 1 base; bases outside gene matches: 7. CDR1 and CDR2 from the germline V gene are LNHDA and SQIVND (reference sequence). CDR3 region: CASSSRAGAGTDTQYF. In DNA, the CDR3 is TGTGCCAGTAGTAGCAGAGCGGGAGCGGGCACAGATACGCAGTATTTT.

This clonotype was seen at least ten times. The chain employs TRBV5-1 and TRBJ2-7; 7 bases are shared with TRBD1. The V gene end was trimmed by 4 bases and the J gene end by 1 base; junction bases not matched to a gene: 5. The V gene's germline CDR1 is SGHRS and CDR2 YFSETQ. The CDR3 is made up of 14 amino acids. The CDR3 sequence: CASSDDRESYEQYF. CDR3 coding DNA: TGCGCCAGCAGCGATGACAGGGAATCCTACGAGCAGTACTTC.